What follows are 26 T cell receptor beta chains derived from one specimen sequenced in a study of Tregs in tolerant kidney transplant recipients. The nonmyeloablative bone marrow transplants came from related graft donors, with transient mixed chimerism. The repertoire was sequenced with immunoSEQ multiplex PCR; TCRdb's copy has only in-frame clones and lacks some. The table includes roughly 54,000 clones, roughly nine tenths detected once. Sequencing used CD8+ T cells from blood (PBMCs), obtained 12 months after the transplant. Receptor source: a human patient who received a combined kidney and bone marrow transplant. A share of the T cells may be of graft donor origin.

This clone was recorded once. The chain carries TRBV6-5 and TRBJ2-3; D call uncertain. Germline V gene sequence: CDR1 MNHEY, CDR2 SVGAGI. The CDR3 sequence is 15 residues long. Trimming pared 2 bases from V and 4 bases from J, leaving 13 bases between. The CDR3 DNA sequence: TGTGCCAGCAGTTACGGTTCGTTTCCGGCAGATACGCAGTATTTT. Translating it yields CASSYGSFPADTQYF.

A few counts support this clone. The gene calls are TRBV5-4 and TRBJ2-7, with D perhaps TRBD2 (6 bases). Germline V CDR1 and CDR2: SGHNT, YYREEE (reference sequence). V was trimmed by 7 bases and J by 0 bases, leaving 17 bases between them. The CDR3 loop spans 15 amino acids. DNA of the CDR3: TGTGCCAGCGGACGGGACTCGGAGGGCTCCTACGAGCAGTACTTC. It encodes CASGRDSEGSYEQYF.

The rearrangement joins TRBV6-7 to TRBJ2-5; weak D call: TRBD2 (5 bases). TRBV6-7 carries the ORF label, with uncertain function. CDR3 length equals 16 residues. The V end lost 2 bases, the J end lost 7 bases, and 20 bases lay between the germline ends. The CDR3, as DNA: TGTGCCAGCAGTTACAGGCCAAGAAACTTCGGAGGGACCCAGTACTTC. Amino acids: CASSYRPRNFGGTQYF.

The chain carries TRBV4-1 and TRBJ2-2; 14 bases align to TRBD2. After removal of 6 bases from V and 13 bases from J, the junction contained 10 bases not matched to a gene. Germline V gene data show CDR1 as MGHRA and CDR2 as YSYEKL. This CDR3 comprises 15 residues. The CDR3 DNA reads TGCGCCAGCAGAGTAGGGACTAGCGGGAGTAGTGCGCTGTTTTTT. It codes for CASRVGTSGSSALFF.

The chain links TRBV30 to TRBJ1-3; D uncertain. Looked up from germline, CDR1 is GTSNPN and CDR2 is SVGIG (reference sequence). The V and J ends lost 4 bases and 4 bases respectively, with 8 bases between them. The CDR3 consists of 12 residues. The CDR3 reads CAWKKSGNTIYF. The CDR3 nucleotides read TGTGCCTGGAAAAAGAGCGGAAACACCATATATTTT.

The CDR3 reads CARGAGGDTGELFF. The DNA of the CDR3 is TGCGCCAGAGGAGCGGGGGGGGACACCGGGGAGCTGTTTTTT. This chain joins TRBV23-1 and TRBJ2-2; TRBD2 aligns across 10 bases. TRBV23-1 falls under the ORF class, with uncertain function. The CDR3 runs 14 residues. Trimming took 9 bases from V and 3 from J; bases not matched to a gene: 4.

The gene calls are TRBV2 and TRBJ1-5; D is undetermined. The germline V gene encodes CDR1 SNHLY and CDR2 FYNNEI. V was clipped by 6 bases and J by 0 bases, with 12 bases between them. The CDR3 runs 15 residues. The CDR3 protein is CASRLTFPSNQPQHF. Here the CDR3 DNA reads TGTGCCAGCAGGTTGACTTTCCCTAGCAATCAGCCCCAGCATTTT.

The chain employs TRBV4-3 and TRBJ2-1; D perhaps matches TRBD2 (6 bases). V dropped 0 bases and J dropped 4 bases, with 28 bases sitting between them. This CDR3 is 21 amino acids long. Germline assignment: CDR1 LGHNA and CDR2 YSLEER. CDR3 amino acids: CASSQDWVALAPETGYNEQFF. The CDR3 bases are TGCGCCAGCAGCCAAGATTGGGTCGCTCTAGCGCCCGAAACAGGTTACAATGAGCAGTTCTTC.

The chain couples TRBV19 to TRBJ1-5; no clear D. V lost 8 bases and J 4 bases, leaving 9 bases between the germline ends. This CDR3 has 12 amino acids. Germline loops: CDR1 LNHDA, CDR2 SQIVND (reference sequence). CDR3 sequence: CASHGRNQPQHF. The CDR3 bases are TGTGCCAGTCATGGGAGAAATCAGCCCCAGCATTTT.

V gene TRBV4-2 combines with J gene TRBJ1-3, with a weak D call TRBD1 (5 bases). Between the trimmed V and J ends, which lost 0 bases and 5 bases, there was a span of 14 bases. The germline CDR1 and CDR2 sequences are LGHNA and YNFKEQ. This CDR3 comprises 16 residues. DNA of the CDR3: TGTGCCAGCAGCCAAGATATTTCGACAGCAAGAAACACCATATATTTT. It translates to CASSQDISTARNTIYF.

The chain couples TRBV13 to TRBJ1-1, with TRBD1 identical over 7 bases. J was trimmed by 4 bases and V by 7 bases; bases with no gene match: 6. From germline, CDR1 is PRHDT and CDR2 FYEKMQ (reference sequence). This CDR3 is built from 13 residues. CDR3 residues: CASTLGTATEAFF. CDR3 DNA: TGTGCCAGCACCCTCGGGACAGCCACTGAAGCTTTCTTT.

CDR3 protein: CASSLQGLANYGYTF. In DNA, the CDR3 is TGTGCCAGCAGCCTACAGGGGCTAGCTAACTATGGCTACACCTTC. This chain uses TRBV7-9 with TRBJ1-2; 7 nucleotides line up with TRBD1. V dropped 5 bases and J dropped 0; count of bases not matched to a gene: 6. The CDR3 has 15 amino acids. Germline CDR1 SEHNR, CDR2 FQNEAQ (reference sequence).

The V gene is TRBV6-1, the J gene TRBJ2-3, with D unresolved. V dropped 6 bases and J dropped 2 bases, with 9 bases sitting between them. Germline V CDR1 and CDR2: MNHNS, SASEGT. The CDR3 is 13 amino acids. The CDR3 is CASRTTSTDTQYF. The CDR3 region has the DNA TGTGCCAGCAGGACGACATCCACAGATACGCAGTATTTT.

The J gene is TRBJ2-1, the V gene TRBV4-1; TRBD2 matches at 8 bases. From germline, CDR1 is MGHRA and CDR2 YSYEKL. This CDR3 is 13 amino acids long. V gave up 2 bases and J gave up 9 bases; unmatched junction bases: 3. CDR3 amino acids: CASSQRGGLEQFF. CDR3 nucleotide sequence: TGCGCCAGCAGCCAACGCGGGGGGCTTGAGCAGTTCTTC.

The V gene is TRBV7-2, the J gene TRBJ1-5; 7 bases are shared with TRBD1. J gave up 2 bases and V 5 bases, and 6 bases lay outside the gene matches. The CDR3 is 15 amino acids. In germline, CDR1 is SGHTA, CDR2 FQGNSA. CDR3 amino acids: CASSLDRRRNQPQHF. The CDR3, as DNA: TGTGCCAGCAGCCTGGACAGGCGGCGCAATCAGCCCCAGCATTTT.

The chain combines TRBV4-2 with TRBJ2-2; the D gene is possibly TRBD1 (6 bases). V dropped 1 base and J dropped 4 bases, with 10 bases sitting between them. This CDR3 has 15 amino acids. Looked up from germline, CDR1 is LGHNA and CDR2 is YNFKEQ. The CDR3 DNA is TGTGCCAGCAGCCAAGTAGGGGGTAGCACCGGGGAGCTGTTTTTT. It yields the protein CASSQVGGSTGELFF.

The chain carries TRBV30 and TRBJ2-5, with TRBD2 matching 7 bases. Germline values: CDR1 GTSNPN, CDR2 SVGIG (reference sequence). With 2 bases clipped from V and 4 bases from J, the junction kept 7 bases outside the gene matches. This CDR3 is built from 14 residues. CDR3 protein: CAWSIESGGETQYF. The CDR3 DNA follows: TGTGCCTGGAGTATAGAGTCGGGGGGAGAGACCCAGTACTTC.

This clone was picked up one time. This chain connects TRBV9 to TRBJ2-7; 9 bases agree with TRBD1. Germline CDR1 reads SGDLS; CDR2 reads YYNGEE. CDR3 length equals 16 residues. The ends lost 0 bases at V and 3 bases at J; junction bases unmatched: 7. As DNA, the CDR3 is TGTGCCAGCAGCGTAGGGGACAGGGCCTATGACTACGAGCAGTACTTC. Translated: CASSVGDRAYDYEQYF.

The gene calls are TRBV19 and TRBJ2-3, with 8 bases aligning to TRBD2. CDR1 is LNHDA and CDR2 is SQIVND in the germline V gene (reference sequence). CDR3 length equals 15 residues. With 1 base clipped from V and 4 bases from J, the junction kept 4 bases outside the gene matches. The CDR3 DNA sequence: TGTGCCAGTAGTATAGGACGGGAGGGCCCAGATACGCAGTATTTT. Amino acids: CASSIGREGPDTQYF.

This chain joins TRBV2 and TRBJ2-5; 13 bases are a match to TRBD2. Looked up from germline, CDR1 is SNHLY and CDR2 is FYNNEI. The CDR3 length is 15 residues. The trim removed 6 bases at V and 5 bases at J, leaving 6 bases unmatched. The CDR3 sequence is CASRGLAGVRETQYF. Written as DNA, the CDR3 is TGTGCCAGCAGAGGACTAGCGGGAGTGCGGGAGACCCAGTACTTC.

The V call is TRBV4-2, the J call TRBJ2-7; D gene unclear. The V end was cut by 0 bases, the J end by 0 bases, with 6 bases between. The CDR3 totals 14 residues. Germline assignment: CDR1 LGHNA and CDR2 YNFKEQ. CDR3 in DNA: TGTGCCAGCAGCCAAGACAGGAACTCCTACGAGCAGTACTTC. Translation: CASSQDRNSYEQYF.

This chain links TRBV7-8 with TRBJ1-1; possibly TRBD1 for D (5 bases). Deletions cut 1 base from V and 7 bases from J, with 13 bases between. The length of the CDR3 is 14 residues. The germline CDR1 and CDR2 sequences are SGHVS and FQNEAQ. The CDR3 region is CASSLVSGNFEAFF. The CDR3 DNA follows: TGTGCCAGCAGCTTAGTGTCAGGGAATTTTGAAGCTTTCTTT.

This clone was detected only once. This sequence joins TRBV2 and TRBJ2-5; D perhaps matches TRBD1 (6 bases). The J call may be mistaken, given a closer DNA end match to TRBJ2-7. The CDR3 spans 14 residues. CDR1 and CDR2 (germline): SNHLY, FYNNEI. The CDR3 sequence is CASSAVTGRHEQYF. In DNA, the CDR3 is TGTGCCAGCAGTGCCGTGACAGGTCGACACGAGCAGTACTTC.

The V call is TRBV7-2, the J call TRBJ2-7, with TRBD1 matching 7 bases. Germline loops: CDR1 SGHTA, CDR2 FQGNSA. The CDR3 extends over 14 amino acids. The V gene end was trimmed by 5 bases and the J gene end by 4 bases; junction bases not matched to a gene: 8. CDR3 residues: CASSTRDSTYEQYF. The CDR3 DNA reads as TGTGCCAGCAGCACCCGGGACAGTACTTACGAGCAGTACTTC.

The chain uses TRBV28 and TRBJ1-5; 7 positions match TRBD1. Unmatched junction bases numbered 6, after V lost 6 bases and J lost 4 bases. Germline CDR1 reads MDHEN; CDR2 reads SYDVKM. The CDR3 loop spans 14 amino acids. CDR3 DNA sequence: TGTGCCAGCAGGACAGGGAGAGGGAATCAGCCCCAGCATTTT. This encodes CASRTGRGNQPQHF.

This rearrangement joins TRBV9 to TRBJ1-4; D might be TRBD1 (6 bases). Germline V gives CDR1 SGDLS, CDR2 YYNGEE. The CDR3 totals 19 residues. Trimming stripped 3 bases from V and 0 bases from J, with 21 bases between. CDR3 nucleotides: TGTGCCAGCAGCGACTCGAGGGGGAGGGGCCATTCAACTAATGAAAAACTGTTTTTT. Residues: CASSDSRGRGHSTNEKLFF.